The 3 T cell receptor beta chains presented below share a single source sample, sequenced in a study of T-cell memory formation after mild COVID-19. TCRdb analysed the 5' RACE reads with MiXCR anew, one entry per CDR3 protein. The sample records roughly 300,000 distinct CDR3 sequences, approximately 7.6% being singletons. The sample was PBMCs or a T cell subset sorted from them (not recorded which). All receptors come from a man younger than 30 who had mild COVID-19 (a few samples of this study predate the infection). Cell type and time point are not known.

This clonotype was found a few times. The chain uses TRBV6-5 and TRBJ1-1; D is undetermined. CDR3 size: 14 residues. Germline V gene lookup returns CDR1 MNHEY and CDR2 SVGAGI. Trimming removed 7 bases at V and 3 bases at J, with 15 bases between. The CDR3 loop is CASIRGRGYTEAFF. The CDR3 nucleotides read TGTGCCAGCATCCGAGGGAGAGGGTACACTGAAGCTTTCTTT.

This clonotype was observed a few times. The gene calls are TRBV4-1 and TRBJ2-3; 9 positions agree with TRBD2. The CDR3 extends over 17 amino acids. Germline V gene lookup returns CDR1 MGHRA and CDR2 YSYEKL. Trimming took 0 bases from V and 1 from J; bases not matched to a gene: 5. CDR3 DNA: TGCGCCAGCAGCCAAGATATGGTAGCGGGGGGCACAGATACGCAGTATTTT. Translation gives CASSQDMVAGGTDTQYF.

The chain employs TRBV7-2 and TRBJ2-1; a weak D match, TRBD2 (6 bases). Looked up from germline, CDR1 is SGHTA and CDR2 is FQGNSA. This CDR3 is built from 14 residues. The V and J ends lost 5 bases and 9 bases respectively, with 17 bases between them. The CDR3 reads CASSVRAGRIEQFF. The CDR3 DNA is TGTGCCAGCAGCGTTCGTGCGGGGAGGATTGAGCAGTTCTTC.